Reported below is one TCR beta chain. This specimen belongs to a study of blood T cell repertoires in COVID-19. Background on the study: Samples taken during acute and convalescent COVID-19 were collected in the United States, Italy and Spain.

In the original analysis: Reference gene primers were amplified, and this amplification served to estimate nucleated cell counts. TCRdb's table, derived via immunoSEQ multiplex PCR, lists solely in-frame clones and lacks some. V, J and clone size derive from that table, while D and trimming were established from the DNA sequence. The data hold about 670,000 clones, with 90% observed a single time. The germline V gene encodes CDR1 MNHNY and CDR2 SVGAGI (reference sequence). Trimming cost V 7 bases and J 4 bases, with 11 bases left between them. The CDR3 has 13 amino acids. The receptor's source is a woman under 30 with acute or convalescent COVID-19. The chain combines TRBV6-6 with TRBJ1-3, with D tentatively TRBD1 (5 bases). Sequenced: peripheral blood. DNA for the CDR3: TGTGCCAGCACCGACAGAACCGGAAACACCATATATTTT. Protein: CASTDRTGNTIYF.